The 27 T cell receptor beta chains listed next were all sequenced from one sample in a study of T-cell reconstitution after alpha-beta-depleted transplantation in children. Library preparation (for TCRbeta) was performed with unique molecular identifiers. TCRdb reanalysed the PCR reads using MiXCR and keeps one entry per CDR3 protein. The profile shows some 460,000 distinct CDR3 sequences, 15% to 20% of them singletons. Sequenced material: PBMCs, mostly from graft donor cells, taken 360 days after TCRalphabeta/CD19-depleted stem cell transplant. These receptors originate from a boy under three years old who had a stem cell transplant for Wiskott-Aldrich syndrome, so the T cells may come from the graft donor.

The V call is TRBV12-3 or TRBV12-4, the J call TRBJ2-1; the match to TRBD1 covers 11 bases. The CDR3 covers 17 residues. The V segment lost 11 bases and the J segment 4 bases; nucleotides outside the gene matches: 16. Here the CDR3 DNA reads TGTGCCGCCGGACAGGGGGCGCGACTTCAGTCTTACAATGAGCAGTTCTTC. This sequence encodes CAAGQGARLQSYNEQFF.

This chain links TRBV21-1 with TRBJ2-3; TRBD2, the table's D call, lacks a check against the DNA. TRBV21-1 represents a pseudogene. This CDR3 is 18 amino acids long. The CDR3 DNA reads as TGTGCCAGCAGCAAAAAGGACGCGGAGGGCCGGGGCACAGATACGCAGTATTTT. This gives the protein CASSKKDAEGRGTDTQYF.

This clonotype was seen more than once but under ten times. The chain joins TRBV6-6 to TRBJ1-6, with D possibly being TRBD1 (5 bases). V was pared by 5 bases and J by 10 bases, with 12 bases between. The V gene's germline CDR1 is MNHNY and CDR2 SVGAGI (reference sequence). This CDR3 has 13 residues. The CDR3 DNA reads TGTGCCAGCAGTGGACAAAGGAGATCACCCCTCCACTTT. This sequence encodes CASSGQRRSPLHF.

This chain joins TRBV25-1 and TRBJ2-7, with D maybe TRBD2 (5 bases). The V end lost 6 bases, the J end lost 2 bases, and 14 bases lay between the germline ends. In germline, CDR1 is MGHDK, CDR2 SYGVNS. This CDR3 is 14 amino acids long. The CDR3: CASSTHRGTYEQYF. In DNA, the CDR3 is TGTGCCAGCAGCACACATAGAGGGACCTACGAGCAGTACTTC.

This clonotype was counted between two and nine times. The V call is TRBV11-3, the J call TRBJ1-3; tentatively, D is TRBD1 (6 bases). Trimming took off 5 bases at V and 9 bases at J, with 11 bases between the two ends. The CDR3 sequence is 12 residues long. Germline values: CDR1 SGHNT, CDR2 YENEEA. CDR3 sequence reads: CASSLGQSTIYF. CDR3 nucleotides: TGTGCCAGCAGCCTTGGACAGTCCACCATATATTTT.

The chain has TRBV5-1 and TRBJ1-5, with D possibly matching TRBD1 (6 bases). The germline gives CDR1 SGHRS, CDR2 YFSETQ. This CDR3 contains 14 residues. Trimming shortened V by 4 bases and J by 3 bases, and 11 bases separated the two germline ends. CDR3 bases: TGCGCCAGCAGCGGGGGCGGGCCCAATCAGCCCCAGCATTTT. This sequence encodes CASSGGGPNQPQHF.

This sequence joins TRBV5-1 and TRBJ1-2; D gene unclear. Trimming pared 4 bases from V and 5 bases from J, leaving 12 bases between. The germline gives CDR1 SGHRS, CDR2 YFSETQ. The CDR3 sequence is 13 residues long. The CDR3 sequence: CASSSGGDYGYTF. The CDR3, as DNA: TGCGCCAGCAGCAGTGGAGGAGATTATGGCTACACCTTC.

This chain links TRBV10-3 with TRBJ2-7; 7 bases map to TRBD2. The CDR3 sequence is 17 residues long. J was trimmed by 0 bases and V by 1 base; bases with no gene match: 9. In germline, CDR1 is ENHRY, CDR2 SYGVKD. The DNA of the CDR3 is TGTGCCATCAGTGAGTTGGGAACTAGCGTCCCCTCCTACGAGCAGTACTTC. Translating gives CAISELGTSVPSYEQYF.

The rearrangement joins TRBV7-9 to TRBJ2-7, with 7 positions matching TRBD1. CDR1 SEHNR and CDR2 FQNEAQ come from the germline V gene (reference sequence). The CDR3 spans 14 residues. V trimming: 5 bases; J trimming: 1 base; junction bases outside the gene matches: 5. The CDR3 spells CASSADRVSYEQYF. DNA of the CDR3: TGTGCCAGCAGCGCAGACAGGGTTTCCTACGAGCAGTACTTC. Complete variable domain (other parts from reference TRBV7-9 and TRBJ2-7): DTGVSQNPRHKITKRGQNVTFRCDPISEHNRLYWYRQTLGQGPEFLTYFQNEAQLEKSRLLSDRFSAERPKGSFSTLEIQRTEQGDSAMYLCASSADRVSYEQYFGPGTRLTVT.

J is TRBJ2-3 and V is TRBV7-9, with TRBD2 matching over 13 bases. This CDR3 region has 15 residues. Germline trimming cut 7 bases from V and 3 bases from J; bases unmatched to any gene: 4. The germline V gene encodes CDR1 SEHNR and CDR2 FQNEAQ (reference sequence). CDR3 residues: CASIGTSGETDTQYF. CDR3 DNA: TGTGCCAGCATCGGGACTAGCGGGGAGACAGATACGCAGTATTTT.

This clonotype was counted between two and nine times. The CDR3 nucleotides are TGCGCCAGCAGCCAACCACTAGCGGAGTTTCTCAGCTCCTACAATGAGCAGTTCTTC. Its protein product is CASSQPLAEFLSSYNEQFF. V is TRBV4-1 and J is TRBJ2-1, with 8 bases identical to TRBD2. The CDR3 has 19 amino acids. In germline, CDR1 is MGHRA, CDR2 YSYEKL. V gave up 2 bases and J gave up 0 bases; unmatched junction bases: 12.

The chain carries TRBV7-9 and TRBJ2-1; 9 positions agree with TRBD2. This CDR3 is 15 amino acids long. The V segment lost 5 bases and the J segment 2 bases; nucleotides outside the gene matches: 4. Germline V gives CDR1 SEHNR, CDR2 FQNEAQ (reference sequence). CDR3 in DNA: TGTGCCAGCAGCGATAGCGGGAGCACCTACAATGAGCAGTTCTTC. Translated: CASSDSGSTYNEQFF.

This rearrangement joins TRBV7-2 to TRBJ2-1, with TRBD2 matching over 9 bases. J was trimmed by 5 bases and V by 7 bases; bases with no gene match: 6. The CDR3 totals 14 residues. Germline V gene sequence: CDR1 SGHTA, CDR2 FQGNSA. The DNA for the CDR3 is TGTGCCAGCAAAGGGACTAGCAGTCACAATGAGCAGTTCTTC. It codes for CASKGTSSHNEQFF.

The chain employs TRBV20-1 and TRBJ2-5; 9 bases align to TRBD1. The CDR3 runs to 15 residues. Germline assignment: CDR1 DFQATT and CDR2 SNEGSKA (reference sequence). Germline trimming cut 1 base from V and 5 bases from J; bases unmatched to any gene: 8. The CDR3 reads CSARGPGQGWETQYF. The CDR3 region has the DNA TGCAGTGCTAGAGGCCCGGGACAGGGATGGGAGACCCAGTACTTC.

The chain has TRBV29-1 and TRBJ2-1; 8 bases line up with TRBD2. The CDR3 sequence is 15 residues long. Unmatched junction bases numbered 7, after V lost 4 bases and J lost 2 bases. The germline CDR1 and CDR2 sequences are SQVTM and ANQGSEA. CDR3 coding DNA: TGCAGCGTTGTTCCCGCGGGAGGCACCTACAATGAGCAGTTCTTC. It yields the protein CSVVPAGGTYNEQFF.

This clonotype has a handful of counts. The chain carries TRBV12-3 or TRBV12-4 and TRBJ2-1, with D possibly matching TRBD1 (5 bases). This CDR3 has 15 amino acids. V was cut by 5 bases and J by 5 bases, with 16 bases left in between. DNA of the CDR3: TGTGCCAGCAGTCCCCCCGGGTGGACACACAATGAGCAGTTCTTC. Amino acid sequence: CASSPPGWTHNEQFF.

J is TRBJ1-5 and V is TRBV12-3 or TRBV12-4, with 7 positions matching TRBD1. The CDR3 contains 16 residues. V was clipped by 0 bases and J by 6 bases; unmatched bases: 8. The CDR3 DNA reads TGTGCCAGCAGTTTAGCGCTAGGGACAGCAAGTCAGCCCCAGCATTTT. The encoded protein is CASSLALGTASQPQHF.

The chain recombines TRBV20-1 with TRBJ2-7; 8 bases line up with TRBD2. From germline, CDR1 is DFQATT and CDR2 SNEGSKA (reference sequence). J gave up 0 bases and V 7 bases, and 11 bases lay outside the gene matches. The CDR3 consists of 15 residues. The chain's CDR3 is CSVERERPLSYEQYF. The CDR3 DNA sequence: TGCAGTGTGGAGCGGGAGAGGCCCCTCTCCTACGAGCAGTACTTC.

This clonotype was seen a handful of times. The rearrangement uses TRBV7-7 and TRBJ2-2; D gene uncertain. CDR3 length equals 14 residues. V was shortened by 4 bases and J by 6 bases, with 12 bases between the two germline ends. The germline V gene encodes CDR1 SSHAT and CDR2 FNYEAQ (reference sequence). The CDR3 DNA is TGTGCCAGCAGCTCCCACCCTTTTTCCGGGGAGCTGTTTTTT. This codes for CASSSHPFSGELFF.

The V gene is TRBV27, the J gene TRBJ2-7, with 7 positions matching TRBD1. The germline V gene encodes CDR1 MNHEY and CDR2 SMNVEV (reference sequence). The CDR3 runs to 19 residues. V dropped 1 base and J dropped 2; count of bases not matched to a gene: 17. The chain's CDR3 is CASSLLGHRGNIKTYEQYF. In nucleotides, the CDR3 is TGTGCCAGCAGTTTATTGGGCCACAGGGGCAACATCAAGACCTACGAGCAGTACTTC.

The chain uses TRBV29-1 and TRBJ2-7, with 9 bases that match TRBD1. Germline V gene data show CDR1 as SQVTM and CDR2 as ANQGSEA. Germline trimming cut 6 bases from V and 3 bases from J; bases unmatched to any gene: 6. CDR3 length: 13 residues. The CDR3 sequence is CSVSGTGFYEQYF. The CDR3 region has the DNA TGCAGCGTCTCCGGGACAGGGTTCTACGAGCAGTACTTC.

This clonotype showed up just a few times. This chain links TRBV5-1 with TRBJ2-7; tentative D call: TRBD1 (5 bases). Germline loops: CDR1 SGHRS, CDR2 YFSETQ. The V gene lost 0 bases and the J gene lost 0 bases, with 10 bases spanning the gap. This CDR3 contains 15 residues. The CDR3 DNA reads TGCGCCAGCAGCTTGGTCCAGGGTGTCTCCTACGAGCAGTACTTC. It is translated as CASSLVQGVSYEQYF.

The chain joins TRBV12-3 or TRBV12-4 to TRBJ1-2; possibly TRBD1 for D (6 bases). V was shortened by 5 bases and J by 5 bases, with 12 bases between the two germline ends. The CDR3 is made up of 13 amino acids. Here the CDR3 DNA reads TGTGCCAGCAGTACGGGACAACGGTATGGCTACACCTTC. Its translation is CASSTGQRYGYTF.

V is TRBV12-3 or TRBV12-4 and J is TRBJ1-1; D might be TRBD1 (5 bases). The CDR3 consists of 15 residues. V lost 2 bases, J lost 0 bases, and 10 bases lay in between. The CDR3 reads CASSLITGMNTEAFF. CDR3 sequence (DNA): TGTGCCAGCAGTTTAATTACAGGAATGAACACTGAAGCTTTCTTT.

V usage is TRBV2 and J usage is TRBJ2-1; 8 bases map to TRBD2. Unmatched junction bases numbered 5, after V lost 3 bases and J lost 7 bases. The CDR3 covers 14 residues. From germline, CDR1 is SNHLY and CDR2 FYNNEI. The CDR3 region is CASSERSGMNEQFF. The CDR3 coding sequence is TGTGCCAGCAGTGAGCGTAGCGGGATGAATGAGCAGTTCTTC.

Only a few counts were recorded for this clonotype. The rearrangement links TRBV2 to TRBJ2-7; D is uncertain. CDR1 and CDR2 (germline): SNHLY, FYNNEI. The CDR3 totals 13 residues. The ends were cut back, 4 bases at V and 2 bases at J, with 9 bases in the middle. The CDR3 here is CASSVARPYEQYF. CDR3 in DNA: TGTGCCAGCAGTGTAGCCCGACCCTACGAGCAGTACTTC.

V gene TRBV12-3 or TRBV12-4 combines with J gene TRBJ1-2, with D possibly being TRBD1 (5 bases). V was clipped by 5 bases and J by 4 bases, with 11 bases between them. The CDR3 is 13 residues long. The CDR3 nucleotides read TGTGCCAGCAGTATTGGGACGACCTATGGCTACACCTTC. It translates to CASSIGTTYGYTF.